This entry concerns a single T cell receptor (beta chain). Its target is not known. These data originate in a study of cytomegalovirus exposure and HLA in healthy donors. The repertoire was sequenced with immunoSEQ multiplex PCR; TCRdb's copy has only in-frame clones and lacks some. Of roughly 150,000 clones in the sample, roughly 92% are singletons; the top ten hold 0.69%. Study-level points and caveats: The study listed approximately 160 cytomegalovirus-associated TCR beta chains. The tendency of first-cohort TCR clusters to co-occur in the roughly 110 validation repertoires was the finding of a later analysis.

CDR1 and CDR2 (germline): SGHRS, YFSETQ. Trimming shortened V by 2 bases and J by 5 bases, and 5 bases separated the two germline ends. This CDR3 spans 12 amino acids. This chain joins TRBV5-1 and TRBJ2-1; D gene uncertain. Sequencing was performed on PBMCs. This TCR came from a man aged 18 to 30 in good health and CMV-seronegative. CDR3 coding DNA: TGCGCCAGCAGCTTTTCCAACAATGAGCAGTTCTTC. It is translated as CASSFSNNEQFF.